This T cell receptor (beta chain) is drawn from a study of blood T cell repertoires in COVID-19. In the original analysis: From reference gene primer amplification, estimates of nucleated cell counts were derived. Generated by immunoSEQ multiplex PCR, the TCRdb table keeps only in-frame clones and is missing some. The D gene and trimming were derived from the DNA, and the V and J assignments and clone size from that table. The sample yields tens of thousands of clones, around 80% seen once. The CDR3 has 15 residues. The trim removed 1 base at V and 7 bases at J, leaving 6 bases unmatched. The germline V gene has CDR1 LGHNT and CDR2 FRNRAP.

The sequence derives from a human donor in a cohort sampled during active COVID-19. Sequenced: peripheral blood. The chain recombines TRBV12-5 with TRBJ1-5, with 8 bases identical to TRBD1. The CDR3 is CASGLARGRGQPQHF. CDR3 DNA: TGTGCTAGTGGTTTGGCCAGGGGGCGAGGACAGCCCCAGCATTTT.